The sample holds many counts of the clone carrying this T cell receptor (beta chain). The data stem from a study of identical twins. Through template switching, a universal primer site was introduced, and the cDNA contained unique molecular identifiers. TCRdb recomputed calls from the 5' RACE reads with MiXCR, one row per CDR3 protein. Of 700,000 or so distinct CDR3 sequences listed, more than 6.5% are singletons. Trimming stripped 7 bases from V and 0 bases from J, with 16 bases between. This CDR3 contains 17 residues. Germline CDR1 and CDR2: KGHSY and FQNENV. These data were likewise used in another study, on yellow fever vaccine responses in identical twins.

The chain joins TRBV16 to TRBJ2-6, with a tentative D call TRBD2 (7 bases). This TCR came from a woman aged 18 to 35 in good health. Input material: PBMCs. This chain's CDR3 is CASIRGALASGANVLTF. In DNA, the CDR3 is TGTGCCAGCATCCGGGGGGCTCTTGCCTCTGGGGCCAACGTCCTGACTTTC.